Sequencing of this TCR beta chain was carried out in a study of T-cell memory formation after mild COVID-19. Study findings and constraints: Memory from before infection featured some responding clones, which suggests cross-reactive memory joined. The CD4+ clones that contracted clustered mainly within CM and EM, and the CD8+ clones concentrated in EMRA.

A note on this clonotype: The target antigen is unknown.

Amplification by 5'RACE using constant-segment primers produced TCR alpha and TCR beta cDNA libraries that carried sample barcodes and UMIs. TCRdb ran MiXCR on the 5' RACE reads and lists one entry per CDR3 protein. The data contain about 130,000 distinct CDR3 sequences, about 18% of them seen just once; the ten biggest clones take up 5% to 5.5%. Germline lookup yields CDR1 DFQATT and CDR2 SNEGSKA (reference sequence). This CDR3 comprises 13 residues. With 4 bases removed from V and 4 bases from J, the gap between germline ends came to 13 bases. The material sequenced was PBMCs or a T cell subset sorted from them (not recorded which). This TCR derives from a man between 18 and 29 years old who had mild COVID-19 (a few samples of this study predate the infection). Cell type and time point are not known. The chain links TRBV20-1 to TRBJ1-2; D is ambiguous. The CDR3 loop is CSANPQNSYGYTF. CDR3 DNA sequence: TGCAGTGCTAACCCTCAGAATTCCTATGGCTACACCTTC.